These 5 T cell receptor beta chains originate from one sample sequenced in a study of cytomegalovirus exposure and HLA in healthy donors. Primers for the PCR totalled 60 Vbeta and 13 Jbeta. TCRdb's copy holds only in-frame clones and misses some; the assay was immunoSEQ multiplex PCR. The data show around 150,000 clones, 70% to 85% seen once. What was sequenced was PBMCs. These receptors all stem from a man aged 35-49 years in good health and CMV-seropositive.

The chain recombines TRBV4-1 with TRBJ2-5; possible D gene TRBD1, 6 bases. This CDR3 comprises 14 residues. Per the germline V gene, CDR1 is MGHRA and CDR2 is YSYEKL. The V and J ends lost 4 bases and 3 bases respectively, with 12 bases between them. The CDR3 DNA reads as TGCGCCAGCAGCCCAACCGGGGACAAAGAGACCCAGTACTTC. Its translation: CASSPTGDKETQYF.

The chain couples TRBV30 to TRBJ2-7, with 7 nucleotides matching TRBD1. V lost 4 bases to trimming and J lost 2 bases; unmatched junction nucleotides: 5. Germline lookup yields CDR1 GTSNPN and CDR2 SVGIG (reference sequence). CDR3 length equals 13 residues. CDR3 sequence: CAWTQDRTYEQYF. As DNA, the CDR3 is TGTGCCTGGACCCAGGACAGGACCTACGAGCAGTACTTC.

CDR3 in DNA: TGTGCCAGCAGTGAGGGCGGGAGGTCATCTCACCAAAGGAAGACCCAGTACTTC. Translated, it gives CASSEGGRSSHQRKTQYF. The rearrangement links TRBV2 to TRBJ2-5; 8 nucleotides line up with TRBD2. The CDR3 runs to 18 residues. Germline V gives CDR1 SNHLY, CDR2 FYNNEI. Unmatched junction bases numbered 18, after V lost 3 bases and J lost 6 bases. The whole variable domain, remainder taken from reference TRBV2 and TRBJ2-5, is EPEVTQTPSHQVTQMGQEVILRCVPISNHLYFYWYRQILGQKVEFLVSFYNNEISEKSEIFDDQFSVERPDGSNFTLKIRSTKLEDSAMYFCASSEGGRSSHQRKTQYFGPGTRLLVL.

The chain is built from TRBV5-1 and TRBJ2-3; weak D call: TRBD1 (6 bases). The length of the CDR3 is 13 residues. Germline-derived CDR1 and CDR2 are SGHRS and YFSETQ. Between the trimmed V and J ends, which lost 3 bases and 3 bases, there was a span of 8 bases. DNA of the CDR3: TGCGCCAGCAGCTGGGACACGACAGATACGCAGTATTTT. Protein product: CASSWDTTDTQYF. Full variable domain (outside the CDR3, taken from reference TRBV5-1 and TRBJ2-3): KAGVTQTPRYLIKTRGQQVTLSCSPISGHRSVSWYQQTPGQGLQFLFEYFSETQRNKGNFPGRFSGRQFSNSRSEMNVSTLELGDSALYLCASSWDTTDTQYFGPGTRLTVL.

This clone was detected only a few times. The chain has TRBV19 and TRBJ2-7; 13 positions agree with TRBD2. Losses at the gene ends were 3 bases for V and 3 bases for J; bases not matched to a gene: 5. Germline assignment: CDR1 LNHDA and CDR2 SQIVND (reference sequence). CDR3 length: 16 amino acids. The CDR3 coding sequence is TGTGCCAGTAGTATGAGGACTAGCGGGAGCGTCTACGAGCAGTACTTC. Protein sequence: CASSMRTSGSVYEQYF.